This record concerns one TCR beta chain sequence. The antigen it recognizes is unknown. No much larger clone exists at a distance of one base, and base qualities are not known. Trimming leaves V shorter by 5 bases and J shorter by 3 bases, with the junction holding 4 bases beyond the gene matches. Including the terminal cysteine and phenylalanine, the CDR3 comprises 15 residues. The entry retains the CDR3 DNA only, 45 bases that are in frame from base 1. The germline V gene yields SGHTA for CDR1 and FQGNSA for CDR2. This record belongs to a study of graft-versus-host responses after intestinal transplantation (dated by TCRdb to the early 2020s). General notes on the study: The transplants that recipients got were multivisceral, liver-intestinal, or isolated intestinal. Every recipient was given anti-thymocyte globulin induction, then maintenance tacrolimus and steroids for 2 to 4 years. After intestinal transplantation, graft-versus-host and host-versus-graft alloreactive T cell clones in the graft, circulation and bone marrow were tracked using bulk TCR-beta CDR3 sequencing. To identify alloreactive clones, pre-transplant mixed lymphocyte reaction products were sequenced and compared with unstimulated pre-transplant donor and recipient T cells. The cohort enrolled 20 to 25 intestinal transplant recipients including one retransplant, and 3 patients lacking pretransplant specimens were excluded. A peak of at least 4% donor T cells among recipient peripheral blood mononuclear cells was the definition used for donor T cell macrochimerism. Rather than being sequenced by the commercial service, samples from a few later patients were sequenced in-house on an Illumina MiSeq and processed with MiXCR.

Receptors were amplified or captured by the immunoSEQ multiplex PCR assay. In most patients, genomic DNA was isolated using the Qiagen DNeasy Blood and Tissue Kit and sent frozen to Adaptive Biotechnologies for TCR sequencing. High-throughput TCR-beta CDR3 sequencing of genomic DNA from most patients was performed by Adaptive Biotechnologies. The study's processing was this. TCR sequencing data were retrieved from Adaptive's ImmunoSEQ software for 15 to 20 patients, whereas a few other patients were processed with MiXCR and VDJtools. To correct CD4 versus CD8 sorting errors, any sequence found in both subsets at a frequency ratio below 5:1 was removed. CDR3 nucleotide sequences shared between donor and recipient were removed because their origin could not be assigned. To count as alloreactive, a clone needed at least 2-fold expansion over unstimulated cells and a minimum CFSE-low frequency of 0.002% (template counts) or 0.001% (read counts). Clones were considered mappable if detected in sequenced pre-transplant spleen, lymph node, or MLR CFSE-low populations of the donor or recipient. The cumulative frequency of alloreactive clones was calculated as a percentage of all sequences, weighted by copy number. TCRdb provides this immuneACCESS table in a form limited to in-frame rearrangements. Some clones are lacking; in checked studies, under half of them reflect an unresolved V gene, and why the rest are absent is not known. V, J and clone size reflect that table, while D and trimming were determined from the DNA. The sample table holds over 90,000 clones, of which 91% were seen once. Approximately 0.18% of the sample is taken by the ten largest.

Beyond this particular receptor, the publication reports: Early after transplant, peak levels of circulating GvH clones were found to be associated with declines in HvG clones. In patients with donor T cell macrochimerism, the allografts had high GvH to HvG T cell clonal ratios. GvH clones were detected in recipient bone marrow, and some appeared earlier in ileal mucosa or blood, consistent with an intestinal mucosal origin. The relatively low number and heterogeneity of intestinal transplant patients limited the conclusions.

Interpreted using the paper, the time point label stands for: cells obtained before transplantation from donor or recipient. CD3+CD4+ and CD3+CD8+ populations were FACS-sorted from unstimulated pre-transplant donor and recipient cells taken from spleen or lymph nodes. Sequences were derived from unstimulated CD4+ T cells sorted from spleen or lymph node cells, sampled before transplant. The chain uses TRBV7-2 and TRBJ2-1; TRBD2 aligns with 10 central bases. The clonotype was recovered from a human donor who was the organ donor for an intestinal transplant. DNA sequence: TGTGCCAGCAGCCTTAGCGGGGGGTACTACAATGAGCAGTTCTTC. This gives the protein CASSLSGGYYNEQFF.